The next 5 T cell receptor beta chains were all read from a single sample in a study of control samples from healthy donors and cancer patients. TCRdb's copy holds only in-frame clones and misses some; the assay was immunoSEQ multiplex PCR. This table holds 150,000 to 200,000 clones, around 96% found once. The sample taken for sequencing was blood. The receptors were sampled from a woman in her thirties or forties in good health.

The chain has TRBV4-2 and TRBJ2-5; 9 nucleotides match TRBD2. There are 16 residues in the CDR3. After removal of 1 base from V and 9 bases from J, the junction contained 12 bases not matched to a gene. Looked up from germline, CDR1 is LGHNA and CDR2 is YNFKEQ. CDR3 sequence: CASSQVAGGPSVAQYF. CDR3 coding DNA: TGTGCCAGCAGCCAAGTCGCGGGGGGGCCGTCCGTGGCCCAGTACTTC.

This chain's CDR3 is CASSSSLRGDNEQFF. The CDR3 DNA follows: TGTGCCAGCAGCTCTTCTCTGAGGGGGGACAATGAGCAGTTCTTC. V is TRBV5-6 and J is TRBJ2-1, with D perhaps assigned TRBD1 or TRBD2 (6 bases each). The CDR3 is made up of 15 amino acids. The V end was cut by 3 bases, the J end by 5 bases, with 15 bases between. Germline assignment: CDR1 SGHDT and CDR2 YYEEEE.

The CDR3 DNA sequence: TGTGCCAGCGATGTGGGCCCGAACACCGGGGAGCTGTTTTTT. Its protein product is CASDVGPNTGELFF. The chain is built from TRBV6-5 and TRBJ2-2, with D uncertain. The CDR3 consists of 14 residues. The germline V and J ends were trimmed by 8 bases and 0 bases, with 10 bases remaining between them. The V gene's germline CDR1 is MNHEY and CDR2 SVGAGI.

The chain employs TRBV12-3 or TRBV12-4 and TRBJ1-2; 7 bases are a match to TRBD1. Germline trimming cut 8 bases from V and 5 bases from J; bases unmatched to any gene: 8. The CDR3 covers 13 residues. CDR3 amino acids: CASLPDRRYGYTF. The CDR3 DNA follows: TGTGCCAGCCTCCCGGACAGGCGATATGGCTACACCTTC.

The chain carries TRBV6-5 and TRBJ2-7; maybe TRBD2 (6 bases). Germline values: CDR1 MNHEY, CDR2 SVGAGI. This CDR3 is built from 13 residues. The V gene lost 11 bases and the J gene lost 2 bases, with 16 bases spanning the gap. The CDR3 nucleotides are TGTGCCGGCGGGCCGGGACTCACCTACGAGCAGTACTTC. Amino acid sequence: CAGGPGLTYEQYF.